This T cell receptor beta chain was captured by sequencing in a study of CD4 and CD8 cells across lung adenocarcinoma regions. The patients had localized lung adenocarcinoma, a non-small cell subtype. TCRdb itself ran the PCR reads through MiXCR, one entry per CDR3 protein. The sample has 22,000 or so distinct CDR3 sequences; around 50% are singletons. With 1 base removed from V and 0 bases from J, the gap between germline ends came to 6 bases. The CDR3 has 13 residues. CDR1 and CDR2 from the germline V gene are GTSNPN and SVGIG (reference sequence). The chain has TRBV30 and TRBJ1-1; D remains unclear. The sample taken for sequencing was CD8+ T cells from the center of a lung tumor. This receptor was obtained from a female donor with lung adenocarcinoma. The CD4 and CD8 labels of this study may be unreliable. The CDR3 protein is CAWSGQMNTEAFF. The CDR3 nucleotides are TGTGCCTGGAGTGGACAAATGAACACTGAAGCTTTCTTT.